This T cell receptor beta chain stems from a study of response to subunit inactivated influenza vaccine. Study conclusions and caveats: After each seasonal influenza vaccination, few new T cells are recruited, the authors suggested.

The germline V gene has CDR1 MNHEY and CDR2 SVGEGT. The ends were cut back, 0 bases at V and 4 bases at J, with 9 bases in the middle. The CDR3 consists of 14 residues. This clonotype was found a few times. Its specificity is unknown. One entry per CDR3 protein results from TCRdb running MiXCR on the RT-PCR reads. Of around 520,000 distinct CDR3 sequences listed, approximately 10% are singletons. This chain links TRBV6-2 or TRBV6-3 with TRBJ1-2; D not certain. This material consisted of PBMCs from blood, taken on the day of vaccination. This sequence originates from a man in his forties or fifties who received an inactivated influenza vaccine. CDR3 sequence reads: CASSYSEAFYGYTF. The CDR3, as DNA: TGTGCCAGCAGTTACTCCGAGGCGTTCTATGGCTACACCTTC.